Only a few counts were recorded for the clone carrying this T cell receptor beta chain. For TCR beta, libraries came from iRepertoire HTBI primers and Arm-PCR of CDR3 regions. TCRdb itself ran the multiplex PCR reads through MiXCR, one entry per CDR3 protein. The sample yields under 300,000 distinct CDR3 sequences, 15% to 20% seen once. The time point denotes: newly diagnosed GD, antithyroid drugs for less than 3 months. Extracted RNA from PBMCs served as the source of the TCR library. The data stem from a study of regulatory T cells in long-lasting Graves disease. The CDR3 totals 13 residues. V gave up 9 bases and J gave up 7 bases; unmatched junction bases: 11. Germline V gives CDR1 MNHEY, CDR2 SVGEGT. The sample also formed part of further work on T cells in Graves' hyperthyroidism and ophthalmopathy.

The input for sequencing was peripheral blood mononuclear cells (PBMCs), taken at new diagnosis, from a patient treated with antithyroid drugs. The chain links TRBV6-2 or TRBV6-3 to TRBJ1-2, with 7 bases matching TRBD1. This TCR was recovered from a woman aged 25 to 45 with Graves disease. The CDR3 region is CARSETGKSGYTF. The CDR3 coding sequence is TGTGCCAGGTCCGAGACAGGGAAGAGTGGCTACACCTTC.